A single sample is the source of the 11 T cell receptor beta chains below, sequenced in a study of cytomegalovirus exposure and HLA in healthy donors. Amplification used 60 Vbeta primers and 13 Jbeta primers. Data came from immunoSEQ multiplex PCR; TCRdb stores just in-frame clones and leaves some out. The sample holds roughly 82,000 clones. Sequenced material: PBMCs. The source of these receptors is a woman in her fifties or sixties in good health and CMV-seronegative.

The gene calls are TRBV28 and TRBJ2-5; 9 positions agree with TRBD1. Germline V CDR1 and CDR2: MDHEN, SYDVKM. V lost 2 bases, J lost 1 base, and 2 bases stayed unmatched. The CDR3 length is 15 residues. The DNA of the CDR3 is TGTGCCAGCAGTTTAAACAGGGGGCCCCAAGAGACCCAGTACTTC. This gives the protein CASSLNRGPQETQYF.

The chain is built from TRBV10-1 and TRBJ2-7; TRBD1 is a possible D gene (5 bases). Looked up from germline, CDR1 is WNHNN and CDR2 is SYGVQD (reference sequence). CDR3 length: 12 residues. The V gene lost 4 bases and the J gene lost 7 bases, with 11 bases spanning the gap. The CDR3 loop is CASSGPPGEQYF. The CDR3 DNA reads TGCGCCAGCAGTGGGCCTCCAGGGGAGCAGTACTTC.

This rearrangement joins TRBV6-1 to TRBJ1-6, with a weak D call TRBD1 (5 bases). CDR3 length equals 16 residues. Trimming stripped 2 bases from V and 5 bases from J, with 13 bases between. Germline V gives CDR1 MNHNS, CDR2 SASEGT. The CDR3 DNA is TGTGCCAGCAGTGAAATCTGGACAACTAATAATTCACCCCTCCACTTT. Amino acid sequence: CASSEIWTTNNSPLHF.

The gene calls are TRBV6-1 and TRBJ1-4; TRBD1 matches 9 bases. V dropped 1 base and J dropped 6; count of bases not matched to a gene: 12. The germline CDR1 and CDR2 sequences are MNHNS and SASEGT. There are 18 residues in the CDR3. The CDR3 DNA is TGTGCCAGCAGTGAAGACCCCGCGGGACAGGGATGGGATGAAAAACTGTTTTTT. This gives the protein CASSEDPAGQGWDEKLFF.

The chain is built from TRBV7-2 and TRBJ1-2, with TRBD1 matching over 9 bases. Germline CDR1 is SGHTA and CDR2 is FQGNSA. The CDR3 loop spans 12 amino acids. The ends lost 5 bases at V and 6 bases at J; junction bases unmatched: 1. The chain's CDR3 is CASSRQGDGYTF. The CDR3, as DNA: TGTGCCAGCAGCCGACAGGGGGATGGCTACACCTTC. The full variable domain, in which reference TRBV7-2 and TRBJ1-2 provide the parts outside the CDR3, is GAGVSQSPSNKVTEKGKDVELRCDPISGHTALYWYRQSLGQGLEFLIYFQGNSAPDKSGLPSDRFSAERTGGSVSTLTIQRTQQEDSAVYLCASSRQGDGYTFGSGTRLTVV.

The V call is TRBV14, the J call TRBJ1-1; TRBD1 might be the D (6 bases). The length of the CDR3 is 13 residues. From germline, CDR1 is SGHDN and CDR2 FVKESK. Deletions cut 0 bases from V and 11 bases from J, with 13 bases between. CDR3 nucleotides: TGTGCCAGCAGCCAAGAATTCAGGGGACGGGCTTTCTTT. It codes for CASSQEFRGRAFF.

The V and J genes are TRBV2 and TRBJ1-2; 7 positions agree with TRBD1. CDR3 size: 12 residues. After removal of 7 bases from V and 3 bases from J, the junction contained 2 bases not matched to a gene. Looked up from germline, CDR1 is SNHLY and CDR2 is FYNNEI. The CDR3 spells CASTTGYYGYTF. The CDR3 nucleotides are TGTGCCAGCACGACAGGGTACTATGGCTACACCTTC.

The V gene is TRBV5-4, the J gene TRBJ2-1; no clear D gene. Trimming cost V 0 bases and J 3 bases, with 4 bases left between them. The V gene's germline CDR1 is SGHNT and CDR2 YYREEE (reference sequence). The CDR3 length is 13 residues. The CDR3 protein is CASSLDSYNEQFF. As DNA, the CDR3 is TGTGCCAGCAGCTTGGACAGCTACAATGAGCAGTTCTTC. Full variable domain (remainder filled in from reference TRBV5-4 and TRBJ2-1): ETGVTQSPTHLIKTRGQQVTLRCSSQSGHNTVSWYQQALGQGPQFIFQYYREEENGRGNFPPRFSGLQFPNYSSELNVNALELDDSALYLCASSLDSYNEQFFGPGTRLTVL.

V and J are TRBV5-1 and TRBJ2-3, with TRBD2 matching 9 bases. Germline lookup yields CDR1 SGHRS and CDR2 YFSETQ. The CDR3 runs to 16 residues. V lost 3 bases, J lost 2 bases, and 7 bases stayed unmatched. The CDR3 nucleotides read TGCGCCAGCAGCTCGTATAGCGGGGGTCCCACAGATACGCAGTATTTT. It encodes CASSSYSGGPTDTQYF.

This chain links TRBV28 with TRBJ1-2; D is possibly TRBD1 (5 bases). In germline, CDR1 is MDHEN, CDR2 SYDVKM. CDR3 length: 13 amino acids. Trimming stripped 2 bases from V and 6 bases from J, with 10 bases between. CDR3 amino acids: CASSLRQGNGYTF. CDR3 coding DNA: TGTGCCAGCAGTTTAAGGCAGGGTAATGGCTACACCTTC.

The gene calls are TRBV18 and TRBJ2-1; 10 bases align to TRBD2. Germline-derived CDR1 and CDR2 are KGHSH and LQKENI. The V segment lost 3 bases and the J segment 8 bases; nucleotides outside the gene matches: 4. This CDR3 contains 14 residues. The CDR3 spells CASSPLAGAHEQFF. The CDR3 nucleotides read TGTGCCAGCTCACCCCTAGCGGGAGCCCATGAGCAGTTCTTC.